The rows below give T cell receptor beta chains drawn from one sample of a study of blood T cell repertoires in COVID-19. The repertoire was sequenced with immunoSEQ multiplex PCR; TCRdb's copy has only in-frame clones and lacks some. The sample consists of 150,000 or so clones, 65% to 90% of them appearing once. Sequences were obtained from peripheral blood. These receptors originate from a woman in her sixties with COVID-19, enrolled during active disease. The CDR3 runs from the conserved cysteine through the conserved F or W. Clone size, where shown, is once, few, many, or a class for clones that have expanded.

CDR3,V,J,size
CASRDLPTLNTEAFF,TRBV19,TRBJ1-1,few
CASSPGTGSGANVLTF,TRBV7-2,TRBJ2-6,NA
CASSPDRVNTIYF,TRBV18,TRBJ1-3,NA
CASSRSGQKETQYF,TRBV18,TRBJ2-5,NA
CASSLSSETQYF,TRBV6-5,TRBJ2-5,NA
CASSVSGGGNQPQHF,TRBV9,TRBJ1-5,NA
CASSPPGSGSYNEQFF,TRBV18,TRBJ2-1,NA
CASSLPGQGNSPLHF,TRBV19,TRBJ1-6,few
CASSLAATSAHNEQFF,TRBV7-2,TRBJ2-1,NA
CASSRGPIPGGLSYEQYF,TRBV7-2,TRBJ2-7,NA
CASSLQGGTGRADGYTF,TRBV7-3,TRBJ1-2,NA
CASSSNQGNTEAFF,TRBV7-3,TRBJ1-1,NA
CASSHPRPGSATEAFF,TRBV14,TRBJ1-1,few
CASSLVTGSNTEAFF,TRBV5-1,TRBJ1-1,NA
CASGLGTSLNEQFF,TRBV12-5,TRBJ2-1,few
CASSEASGFFGTEAFF,TRBV2,TRBJ1-1,few
CASSLGGSSGNTIYF,TRBV9,TRBJ1-3,NA
CASSASSLGTQYF,TRBV11-3,TRBJ2-5,NA
CASSPRTVEAFF,TRBV13,TRBJ1-1,NA
CASSQGLAPQETQYF,TRBV3-1/TRBV3-2,TRBJ2-5,NA
CASSEPRRSLSGEAFF,TRBV10-2,TRBJ1-1,few
CASSFGEYGYTF,TRBV12-3/TRBV12-4,TRBJ1-2,NA
CATSVTAGGPGETQYF,TRBV24-1,TRBJ2-5,NA
CASSRSGQGAASNQPQHF,TRBV18,TRBJ1-5,once